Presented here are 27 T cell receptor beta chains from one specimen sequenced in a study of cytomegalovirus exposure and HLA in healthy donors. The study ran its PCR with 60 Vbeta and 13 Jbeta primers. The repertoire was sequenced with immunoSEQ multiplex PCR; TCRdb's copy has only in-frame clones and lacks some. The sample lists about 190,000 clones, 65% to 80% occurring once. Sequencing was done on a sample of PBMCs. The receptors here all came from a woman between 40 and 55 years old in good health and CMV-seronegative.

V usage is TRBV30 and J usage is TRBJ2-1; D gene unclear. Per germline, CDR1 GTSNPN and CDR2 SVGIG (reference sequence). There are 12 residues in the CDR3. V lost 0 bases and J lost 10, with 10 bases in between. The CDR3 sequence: CAWSVLDTEQFF. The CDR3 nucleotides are TGTGCCTGGAGTGTACTCGACACGGAGCAGTTCTTC.

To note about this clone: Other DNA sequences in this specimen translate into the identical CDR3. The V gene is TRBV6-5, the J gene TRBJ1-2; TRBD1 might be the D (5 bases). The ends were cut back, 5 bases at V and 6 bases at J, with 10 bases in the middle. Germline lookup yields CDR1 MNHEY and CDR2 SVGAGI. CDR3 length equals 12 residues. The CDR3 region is CASSRGGDGYTF. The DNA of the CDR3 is TGTGCCAGCAGTCGGGGGGGGGATGGCTACACCTTC.

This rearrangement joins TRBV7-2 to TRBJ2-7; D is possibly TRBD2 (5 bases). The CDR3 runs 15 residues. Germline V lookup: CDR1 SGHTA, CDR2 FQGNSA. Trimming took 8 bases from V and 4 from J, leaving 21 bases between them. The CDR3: CASSSNGLARYEQYF. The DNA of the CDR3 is TGTGCCAGCTCTTCTAACGGGCTAGCTCGGTACGAGCAGTACTTC. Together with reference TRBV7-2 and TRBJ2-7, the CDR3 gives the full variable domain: GAGVSQSPSNKVTEKGKDVELRCDPISGHTALYWYRQSLGQGLEFLIYFQGNSAPDKSGLPSDRFSAERTGGSVSTLTIQRTQQEDSAVYLCASSSNGLARYEQYFGPGTRLTVT.

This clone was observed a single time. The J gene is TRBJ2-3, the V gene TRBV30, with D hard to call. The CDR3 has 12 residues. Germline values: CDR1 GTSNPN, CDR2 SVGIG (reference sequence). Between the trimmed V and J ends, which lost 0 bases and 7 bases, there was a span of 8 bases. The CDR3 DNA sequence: TGTGCCTGGAGTGTGGCAGTCAATACGCAGTATTTT. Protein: CAWSVAVNTQYF. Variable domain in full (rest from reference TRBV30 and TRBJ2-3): SQTIHQWPATLVQPVGSPLSLECTVEGTSNPNLYWYRQAAGRGLQLLFYSVGIGQISSEVPQNLSASRPQDRQFILSSKKLLLSDSGFYLCAWSVAVNTQYFGPGTRLTVL.

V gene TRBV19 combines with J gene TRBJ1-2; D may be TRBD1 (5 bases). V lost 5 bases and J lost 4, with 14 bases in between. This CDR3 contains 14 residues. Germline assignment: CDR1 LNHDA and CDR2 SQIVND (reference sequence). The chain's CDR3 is CASSSTQGIYGYTF. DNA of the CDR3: TGTGCCAGTAGTTCAACCCAGGGTATCTATGGCTACACCTTC.

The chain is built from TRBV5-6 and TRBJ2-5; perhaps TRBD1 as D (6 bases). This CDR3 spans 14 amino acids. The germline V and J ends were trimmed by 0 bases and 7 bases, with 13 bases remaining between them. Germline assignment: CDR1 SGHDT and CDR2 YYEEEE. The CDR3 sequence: CASSLALAGATQYF. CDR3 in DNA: TGTGCCAGCAGCTTGGCTCTAGCAGGGGCGACCCAGTACTTC.

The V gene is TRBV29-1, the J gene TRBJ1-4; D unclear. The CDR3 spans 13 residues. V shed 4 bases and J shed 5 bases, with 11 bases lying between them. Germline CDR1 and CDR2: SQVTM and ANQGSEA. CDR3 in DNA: TGCAGCGTTGCCGACACGCGCAATGAAAAACTGTTTTTT. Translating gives CSVADTRNEKLFF.

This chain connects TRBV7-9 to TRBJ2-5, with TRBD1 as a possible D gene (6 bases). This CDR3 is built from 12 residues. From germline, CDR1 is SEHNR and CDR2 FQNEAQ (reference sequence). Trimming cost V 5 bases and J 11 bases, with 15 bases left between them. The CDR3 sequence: CASSTGEGEQYF. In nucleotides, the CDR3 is TGTGCCAGCAGCACAGGTGAGGGGGAGCAGTACTTC.

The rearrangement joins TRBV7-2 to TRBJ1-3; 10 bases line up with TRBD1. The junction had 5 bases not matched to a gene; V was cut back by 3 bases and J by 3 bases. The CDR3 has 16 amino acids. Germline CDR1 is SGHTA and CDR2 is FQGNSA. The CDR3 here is CASSLTGGAHGNTIYF. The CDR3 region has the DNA TGTGCCAGCAGCTTGACAGGGGGCGCGCATGGAAACACCATATATTTT. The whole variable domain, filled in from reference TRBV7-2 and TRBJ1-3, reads GAGVSQSPSNKVTEKGKDVELRCDPISGHTALYWYRQSLGQGLEFLIYFQGNSAPDKSGLPSDRFSAERTGGSVSTLTIQRTQQEDSAVYLCASSLTGGAHGNTIYFGEGSWLTVV.

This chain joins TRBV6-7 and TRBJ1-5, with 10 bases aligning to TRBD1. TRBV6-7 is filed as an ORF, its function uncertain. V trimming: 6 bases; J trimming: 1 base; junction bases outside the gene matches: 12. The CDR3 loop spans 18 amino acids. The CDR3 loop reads CASSFFETGGRSNQPQHF. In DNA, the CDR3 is TGTGCCAGCAGCTTCTTTGAGACAGGGGGCAGAAGCAATCAGCCCCAGCATTTT.

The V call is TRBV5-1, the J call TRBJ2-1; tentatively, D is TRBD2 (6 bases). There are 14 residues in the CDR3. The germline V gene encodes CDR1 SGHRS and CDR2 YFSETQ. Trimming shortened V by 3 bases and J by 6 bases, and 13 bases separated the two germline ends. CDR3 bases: TGCGCCAGCAGCTCACCTATGGGGGGCAATGAGCAGTTCTTC. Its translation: CASSSPMGGNEQFF.

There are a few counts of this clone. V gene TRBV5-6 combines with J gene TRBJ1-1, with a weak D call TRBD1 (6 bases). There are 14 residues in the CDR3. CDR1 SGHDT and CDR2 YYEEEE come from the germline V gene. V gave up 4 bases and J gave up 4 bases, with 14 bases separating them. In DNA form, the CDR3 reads TGTGCCAGCAGCCCCTTAGGGGGGGCCACTGAAGCTTTCTTT. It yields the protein CASSPLGGATEAFF.

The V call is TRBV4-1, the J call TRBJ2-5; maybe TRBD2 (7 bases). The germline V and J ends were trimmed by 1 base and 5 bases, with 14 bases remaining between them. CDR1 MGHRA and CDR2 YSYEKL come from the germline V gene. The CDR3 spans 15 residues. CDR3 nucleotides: TGCGCCAGCAGCCAAGGGCGAGGGGGGGGCGAGACCCAGTACTTC. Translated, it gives CASSQGRGGGETQYF.

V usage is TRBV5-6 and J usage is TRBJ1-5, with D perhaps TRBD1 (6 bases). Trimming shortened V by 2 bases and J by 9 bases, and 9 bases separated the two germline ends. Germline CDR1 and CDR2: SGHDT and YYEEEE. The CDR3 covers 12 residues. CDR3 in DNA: TGTGCCAGCAGCTTTCAACAGGGGCCCCAGCATTTT. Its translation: CASSFQQGPQHF.

For the CDR3, the DNA is TGTGCCAGCATCGGGCGGGGAGACAATCAGCCCCAGCATTTT. It codes for CASIGRGDNQPQHF. The chain links TRBV6-1 to TRBJ1-5, with D hard to call. The CDR3 is 14 amino acids. V dropped 7 bases and J dropped 3 bases, with 13 bases sitting between them. Germline CDR1 is MNHNS and CDR2 is SASEGT.

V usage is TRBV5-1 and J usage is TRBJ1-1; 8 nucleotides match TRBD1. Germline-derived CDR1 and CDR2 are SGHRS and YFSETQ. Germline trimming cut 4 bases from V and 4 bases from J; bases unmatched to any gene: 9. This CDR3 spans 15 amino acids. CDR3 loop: CASSGWTGMGTEAFF. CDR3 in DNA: TGCGCCAGCAGCGGCTGGACAGGGATGGGCACTGAAGCTTTCTTT.

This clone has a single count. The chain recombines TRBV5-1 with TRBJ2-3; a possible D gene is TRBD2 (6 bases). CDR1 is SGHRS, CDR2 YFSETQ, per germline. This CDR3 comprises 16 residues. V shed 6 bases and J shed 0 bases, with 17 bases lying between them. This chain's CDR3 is CASTANSGTSTDTQYF. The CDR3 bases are TGCGCCAGCACCGCGAATAGCGGCACTAGCACAGATACGCAGTATTTT.

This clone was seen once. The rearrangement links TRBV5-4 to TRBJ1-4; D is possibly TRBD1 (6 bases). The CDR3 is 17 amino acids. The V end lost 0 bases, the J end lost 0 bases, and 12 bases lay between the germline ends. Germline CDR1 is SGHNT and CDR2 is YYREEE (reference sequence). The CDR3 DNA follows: TGTGCCAGCAGCTTGGTAGGGGGGGCATCAACTAATGAAAAACTGTTTTTT. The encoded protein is CASSLVGGASTNEKLFF.

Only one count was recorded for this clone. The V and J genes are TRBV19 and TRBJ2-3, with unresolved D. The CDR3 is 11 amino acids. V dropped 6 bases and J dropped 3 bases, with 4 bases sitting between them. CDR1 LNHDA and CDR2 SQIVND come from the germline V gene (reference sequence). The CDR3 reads CASSVTDTQYF. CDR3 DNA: TGTGCCAGTAGCGTTACAGATACGCAGTATTTT.

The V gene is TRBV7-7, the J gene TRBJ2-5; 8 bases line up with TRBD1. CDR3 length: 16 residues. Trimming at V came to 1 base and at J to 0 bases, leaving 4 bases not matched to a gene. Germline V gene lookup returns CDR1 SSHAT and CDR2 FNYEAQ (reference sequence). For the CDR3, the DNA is TGTGCCAGCAGCTTAGGGACAGGGACGTACCAAGAGACCCAGTACTTC. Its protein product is CASSLGTGTYQETQYF.

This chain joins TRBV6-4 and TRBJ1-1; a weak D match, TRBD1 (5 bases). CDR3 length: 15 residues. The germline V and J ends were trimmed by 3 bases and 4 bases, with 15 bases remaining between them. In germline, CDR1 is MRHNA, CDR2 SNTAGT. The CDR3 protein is CASSEEGTGVTEAFF. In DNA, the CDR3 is TGTGCCAGCAGTGAGGAAGGGACGGGAGTCACTGAAGCTTTCTTT.

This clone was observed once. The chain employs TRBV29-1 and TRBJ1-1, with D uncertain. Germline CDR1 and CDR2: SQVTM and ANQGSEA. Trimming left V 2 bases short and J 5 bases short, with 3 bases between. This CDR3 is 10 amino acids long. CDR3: CSVEITEAFF. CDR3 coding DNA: TGCAGCGTTGAAATAACTGAAGCTTTCTTT.

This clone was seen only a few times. Written as DNA, the CDR3 is TGTGCCAGCAGTGAAGAGGGACTAGCATCCCTCCAGCAGTACTTC. Its translation is CASSEEGLASLQQYF. The gene calls are TRBV2 and TRBJ2-7; 9 bases align to TRBD2. The CDR3 has 15 residues. Germline lookup yields CDR1 SNHLY and CDR2 FYNNEI. The ends lost 1 base at V and 8 bases at J; junction bases unmatched: 9.

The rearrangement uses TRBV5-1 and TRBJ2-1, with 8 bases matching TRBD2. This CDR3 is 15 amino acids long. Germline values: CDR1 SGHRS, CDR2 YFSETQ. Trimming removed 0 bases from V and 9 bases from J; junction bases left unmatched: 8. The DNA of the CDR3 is TGCGCCAGCAGCTTGGAACTAGCGGAAGGCGTTGAGCAGTTCTTC. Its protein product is CASSLELAEGVEQFF. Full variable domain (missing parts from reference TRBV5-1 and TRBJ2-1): KAGVTQTPRYLIKTRGQQVTLSCSPISGHRSVSWYQQTPGQGLQFLFEYFSETQRNKGNFPGRFSGRQFSNSRSEMNVSTLELGDSALYLCASSLELAEGVEQFFGPGTRLTVL.

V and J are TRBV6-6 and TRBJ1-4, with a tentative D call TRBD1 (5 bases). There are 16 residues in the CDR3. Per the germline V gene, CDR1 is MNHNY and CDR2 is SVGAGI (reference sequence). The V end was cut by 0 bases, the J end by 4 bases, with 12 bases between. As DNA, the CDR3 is TGTGCCAGCAGTTACTCGATCGGCCAGGGTAATGAAAAACTGTTTTTT. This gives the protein CASSYSIGQGNEKLFF.

In DNA form, the CDR3 reads TGTGCCAGCAGCTTAGGACACATCAGGGTGAACACTGAAGCTTTCTTT. Protein sequence: CASSLGHIRVNTEAFF. V is TRBV13 and J is TRBJ1-1; tentative D call: TRBD1 (5 bases). The CDR3 is made up of 16 amino acids. CDR1 and CDR2 (germline): PRHDT, FYEKMQ (reference sequence). V shed 0 bases and J shed 0 bases, with 11 bases lying between them.

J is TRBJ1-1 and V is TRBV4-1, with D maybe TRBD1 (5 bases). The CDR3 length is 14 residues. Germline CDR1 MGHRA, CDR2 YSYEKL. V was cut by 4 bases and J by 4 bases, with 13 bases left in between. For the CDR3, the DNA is TGCGCCAGCAGCCGCTATAGGGGTGGCACTGAAGCTTTCTTT. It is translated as CASSRYRGGTEAFF.